This T cell receptor beta chain was documented in a study of T cell responses to AZD1222 COVID-19 vaccine. Study-wide points: Clonal diversity was possibly underestimated, and white British individuals and females predominated among donors. Among AZD1222 vaccinees, only 5 or 6 were seropositive at baseline. When two AZD1222 doses had been given, Spike-specific TCR breadth and depth rose.

Trimming shortened V by 3 bases and J by 5 bases, and 4 bases separated the two germline ends. CDR3 length equals 12 residues. CDR1 is KGHDR, CDR2 SFDVKD, per germline. TCRdb's table, derived via immunoSEQ multiplex PCR, lists solely in-frame clones and lacks some. The table shows over 100,000 clones, with approximately 85% occurring only once. On this clone: Antigen unknown.

The chain couples TRBV24-1 to TRBJ1-5, with D unresolved. The receptor comes from an adult who received the MenACWY meningococcal vaccine as a control. Sequencing used peripheral blood, obtained 28 days after the second dose of the MenACWY control vaccine. The DNA for the CDR3 is TGTGCCACCAGTGATGTCGATCAGCCCCAGCATTTT. This encodes CATSDVDQPQHF.